A selection of T cell receptor beta chains follows, all from one sample in a study of blood T cells in healthy people across ages. TCRdb recomputed calls from the 5' RACE reads with MiXCR, one row per CDR3 protein. The table has about 680,000 distinct CDR3 sequences, approximately 50% seen once; the top ten hold approximately 32%. Sequenced material: blood. The receptor source for this set is a woman aged 55-70 years in good health. CDR3s include the opening cysteine and the closing phenylalanine or tryptophan. D genes are given only for firm matches. The size field is filled for only some rows; it gives once, few, many or a size class.

TRBJ2-5,many,TRBV29-1,NA,TGCAGCGTTGAAGTGGGGCAAGGGGCCCAGTACTTC,CSVEVGQGAQYF
TRBJ1-1,NA,TRBV4-1,NA,TGCGCCAGCAATGGCAGACCATTCGATAACACTGAAACTTTCTTT,CASNGRPFDNTETFF
TRBJ2-7,many,TRBV4-2,NA,TGTGCCAGCAGCCCCCTGGGGGACGAGCAGTACTTC,CASSPLGDEQYF
TRBJ2-7,few,TRBV9,NA,TGTGCCAGCAGCGTAGAAGGGGGCTCCTACGAGCAGTACTTC,CASSVEGGSYEQYF
TRBJ2-7,NA,TRBV15,TRBD2,TGTGCCACCAGCAGAGATCCACTAGCGGCTGACGAGCAGTACTTC,CATSRDPLAADEQYF
TRBJ1-2,NA,TRBV5-1,NA,TGCGCCAGCAGCTTGAGGATGGGGGATGGCTACACCTTC,CASSLRMGDGYTF
TRBJ2-7,few,TRBV20-1,TRBD2,TGCAGTGCGCCGATAGCGGGAGGGCCCCACGAGCAGTACTTC,CSAPIAGGPHEQYF
TRBJ2-7,NA,TRBV7-9,NA,TGTGCCAGCAGCTTAGCGCCTCAGGGAAACTACGAGCAGTACTTC,CASSLAPQGNYEQYF
TRBJ1-3,once,TRBV15,NA,TGTGCCACCAGCAGAGTTCGCGGGACCCGTCCCGCCCTCTCTGGAAACACCATATATTTT,CATSRVRGTRPALSGNTIYF
TRBJ1-1,NA,TRBV7-6,TRBD1,TGTGCCAGCAGCTTGGGGACAGTACTCTCTGAAGCTTTCTTT,CASSLGTVLSEAFF
TRBJ2-3,NA,TRBV24-1,NA,TGTGCCACCACACTCGGCCGGGATAAGGCAAATACGCAGTATTTT,CATTLGRDKANTQYF
TRBJ2-1,NA,TRBV5-1,TRBD2,TGCGCCAGCAGTCCTTTAGCGGGAGGTGATGAGCAGTTCTTC,CASSPLAGGDEQFF
TRBJ2-7,few,TRBV7-2,NA,TGTGCCAGCAGCCACCGGGAGAGCTACGAGCAGTACTTC,CASSHRESYEQYF
TRBJ2-7,NA,TRBV30,NA,TGTGCCTGGAGCCCGGAACTAAGGGTCGAGCAGTACTTC,CAWSPELRVEQYF
TRBJ2-7,many,TRBV5-1,TRBD2,TGCGCCAGCAGCGGGACTAGCGGGAGTCGGGAGCAGTACTTC,CASSGTSGSREQYF
TRBJ1-2,NA,TRBV7-9,TRBD1,TGTGCCAGCAGCAATAAGGGACAGGGAGCCTATGGCTACACCTTC,CASSNKGQGAYGYTF
TRBJ2-1,NA,TRBV4-3,TRBD2,TGCGCCAGCAGCCAAGAGGGCCTAGCGGGAGTATCGGATGAGCAGTTCTTC,CASSQEGLAGVSDEQFF
TRBJ2-7,many,TRBV29-1,NA,TGCAGCGTTGGTGGCAGGGGCTACGAGCAGTACTTC,CSVGGRGYEQYF
TRBJ2-7,few,TRBV10-3,TRBD1,TGTGCCATCAGTAGGACAGGGGGCAGGGACGAGCAGTACTTC,CAISRTGGRDEQYF
TRBJ1-2,NA,TRBV29-1,NA,TGCAGCGTTGAAGAGGGCCCAAACTATGGCTACACCTTC,CSVEEGPNYGYTF
TRBJ2-1,NA,TRBV5-1,TRBD2,TGCGCCAGCAGCTTGCCTAAACCGGGACTAGCGGGAGGAGGCTCCTACAATGAGCAGTTCTTC,CASSLPKPGLAGGGSYNEQFF
TRBJ1-4,NA,TRBV7-2,NA,TGTGCCAGCAGCTTAGGAGGGGATTATGAAAAACTGTTTTTT,CASSLGGDYEKLFF
TRBJ2-3,few,TRBV11-2,TRBD2,TGTGCCAGCAGCCTGGCCCCTAGCGGGGTGAGGGGAGATACGCAGTATTTT,CASSLAPSGVRGDTQYF
TRBJ2-7,few,TRBV3-1,NA,TGTGCCAGCAGCCCGACTAGGGTGGGCGAGCAGTACTTC,CASSPTRVGEQYF
TRBJ2-7,NA,TRBV12-3/TRBV12-4,NA,TGTGCCAGCAGTTTATTTGGTCAGACCTACGAGCAGTACTTC,CASSLFGQTYEQYF
TRBJ1-2,NA,TRBV29-1,NA,TGCAGCGTCGTACAGGGAATGTACGGCTACACCTTC,CSVVQGMYGYTF
TRBJ2-7,NA,TRBV9,TRBD1,TGTGCCAGCAGCCAGGGGGTGTGGGAAGAGCAGTACTTC,CASSQGVWEEQYF
TRBJ1-3,NA,TRBV10-3,NA,TGTGCCATCAGTGATAGTGGTGGAAACACCATATATTTT,CAISDSGGNTIYF
TRBJ2-2,NA,TRBV2,NA,TGTGCCAGCAGTGGCCAGGGAAGCGCGAACACCGGGGAGCTGTTTTTT,CASSGQGSANTGELFF
TRBJ2-4,NA,TRBV7-2,NA,TGTGCCAGCAGCTTCTCTAGGGGGGGAAACATTCAGTACTTC,CASSFSRGGNIQYF
TRBJ2-7,NA,TRBV7-2,TRBD1,TGTGCCAGCAGCACTACGACAGGGTCCCTGAGCTCCTACGAGCAGTACTTC,CASSTTTGSLSSYEQYF
TRBJ2-7,NA,TRBV12-3/TRBV12-4,TRBD1,TGTGCCAGCAGTTTAAGGGGGGACAGGGGGTATGTGCAGTACTTC,CASSLRGDRGYVQYF
TRBJ1-6,few,TRBV5-1,NA,TGCGCCAGCAGCTGGGCAGGGACGAAAGATTCACCCCTCCACTTT,CASSWAGTKDSPLHF
TRBJ2-1,NA,TRBV28,TRBD1,TGTGCCAGCAGTCTACCGGGACAGGGGTTAAATGAGCAGTTCTTC,CASSLPGQGLNEQFF
TRBJ2-3,NA,TRBV12-3/TRBV12-4,TRBD2,TGTGCCAACAGGACACTAGCGGGAGGGAAAGATACGCAGTATTTT,CANRTLAGGKDTQYF
TRBJ2-4,NA,TRBV6-5,NA,TGTGCCAGCAGTTACGCTGCACATACCAAAAACATTCAGTACTTC,CASSYAAHTKNIQYF
TRBJ2-1,few,TRBV29-1,TRBD2,TGCAGCGTCAGACTAGCGGGAGGGCCAATCAATGAGCAGTTCTTC,CSVRLAGGPINEQFF
TRBJ1-2,NA,TRBV4-3,TRBD1,TGCGCCAGCAGCCAAGATCTGACAGGGGGCGACTATGGCTACACCTTC,CASSQDLTGGDYGYTF
TRBJ2-1,NA,TRBV20-1,TRBD2,TGCAGTGCTAGACAGAGCGGGAGGGTGACCAATGAGCAGTTCTTC,CSARQSGRVTNEQFF
TRBJ2-1,NA,TRBV30,NA,TGTGCCCGAGGGTTTCTAAAACATGAGCAGTTCTTC,CARGFLKHEQFF
TRBJ1-3,NA,TRBV9,NA,TGTGCCAGCAGCCCCGACAACTCTGGAAACACCATATATTTT,CASSPDNSGNTIYF
TRBJ2-5,NA,TRBV20-1,NA,TGCAGTGCTAGAACGAAGGTCGCCCAAGAGACCCAGTACTTC,CSARTKVAQETQYF
TRBJ2-1,once,TRBV6-5,TRBD2,TGTGCCAGCAGTTACCTCGGGGGGGATGAGCAGTTCTTC,CASSYLGGDEQFF
TRBJ1-6,few,TRBV20-1,TRBD1,TGCAGTGCCTCGGGACAGTTGGCCCAGGGTTCACCCCTCCACTTT,CSASGQLAQGSPLHF
TRBJ2-5,NA,TRBV28,NA,TGTGCCAGCAGTTACGGTGCGGGGCTAGGGACCCAGTACTTC,CASSYGAGLGTQYF
TRBJ2-2,NA,TRBV28,TRBD2,TGTGCCAGCACCCGGGAGGTCACCGGGGAGCTGTTTTTT,CASTREVTGELFF
TRBJ2-7,NA,TRBV3-1,NA,TGTGCCAGCAGCCAGAGGGGGGACGAGCAGCACTTC,CASSQRGDEQHF
TRBJ2-1,NA,TRBV29-1,NA,TGCAGCGTTGATGGGAACTACAATGAGCAGTTCTTC,CSVDGNYNEQFF
TRBJ1-5,NA,TRBV6-2/TRBV6-3,NA,TGTGCCAGCGGCCCGGGGACCAGCGCTCAGCCCCAGCATTTT,CASGPGTSAQPQHF
TRBJ2-7,few,TRBV4-3,NA,TGCGCCAGCAGCCATGAAAGATTGACCTACGAGCGGTACTTC,CASSHERLTYERYF
TRBJ2-5,NA,TRBV28,TRBD1,TGTGCCAGCAGCAAGGACAGGGGAAAGACCCAGTACTTC,CASSKDRGKTQYF
TRBJ1-1,few,TRBV29-1,TRBD1,TGCAGCGCCACCAGGGGGACCACTGAAGCTTTCTTT,CSATRGTTEAFF
TRBJ2-3,few,TRBV6-1,NA,TGTGCCAGCAGTACCCGGAAGGGGGATGGAAGGGATACGCAGTATTTT,CASSTRKGDGRDTQYF
TRBJ2-1,NA,TRBV16,TRBD2,TGTGCCAGCAGCCACCCCCTAGCGGGTGACAATGAGCAGTTCTTC,CASSHPLAGDNEQFF
TRBJ2-1,NA,TRBV7-9,TRBD2,TGTGCCAGCAGCTCAGGACTAGCGGGAGAAGGGTACAATGAGCAGTTCTTC,CASSSGLAGEGYNEQFF
TRBJ2-5,NA,TRBV6-5,TRBD2,TGTGCCAGCAGCCCGGGACTAGCGGGAGCTTACGAGCGGTACTTC,CASSPGLAGAYERYF
TRBJ2-1,NA,TRBV28,TRBD2,TGTGCCAGCAGTTTACCTAGCGGGAGGAATGAGCAGTTCTTC,CASSLPSGRNEQFF
TRBJ2-1,NA,TRBV15,TRBD2,TGTGCCACCAGCAGAGATATTAGCGGGAGGGGGAACAATGAGCAGTTCTTC,CATSRDISGRGNNEQFF
TRBJ2-3,NA,TRBV19,TRBD2,TGTGCCAGTAAGGAGGGTCGTAGCGGGAGAGCAGATACGCAGTATTTT,CASKEGRSGRADTQYF
TRBJ2-7,NA,TRBV7-8,NA,TGTGCCAGCAGCTCGACCTCCAGGACTTCTTCGTACTTC,CASSSTSRTSSYF